The rows below give T cell receptor beta chains drawn from one sample of a study of Graves' ophthalmopathy and Graves' hyperthyroidism. One entry per CDR3 protein results from TCRdb running MiXCR on the multiplex PCR reads. The repertoire holds nearly 400,000 distinct CDR3 sequences, with approximately 16% as singletons. Specimen: peripheral blood. The receptors originated from a young woman with Graves' ophthalmopathy. Each CDR3 is given with its conserved first and last residue. D genes are given only for firm matches. Part of the rows lack a size; the others show once, few, many or a class for expanded clones.

v_call	d_call	cdr3_length	j_call	clone_size	cdr3_aa	cdr3_nt
TRBV6-1	TRBD1	13	TRBJ1-1	-	CASHRGMFTEAFF	TGTGCCAGCCACAGGGGGATGTTCACTGAAGCTTTCTTT
TRBV18	-	16	TRBJ2-3	many	CASSPLPGFSTDTQYF	TGTGCCAGCTCACCTTTGCCGGGATTTAGCACAGATACGCAGTATTTT
TRBV5-1	TRBD1	15	TRBJ1-2	many	CASSLSDRGFSGYTF	TGCGCCAGCAGCTTGTCGGACAGGGGATTCTCTGGCTACACCTTC
TRBV6-1	TRBD2	15	TRBJ2-7	-	CASSIGLAGVKEQYF	TGTGCCAGCAGCATCGGACTAGCGGGAGTGAAAGAGCAGTACTTC
TRBV7-2	-	18	TRBJ1-5	-	CASSLGQLGTGSNQPQHF	TGTGCCAGCAGCTTAGGGCAGTTAGGTACGGGGAGCAATCAGCCCCAGCATTTT
TRBV27	TRBD2	17	TRBJ2-7	-	CASSLSTTSGRRYEQYF	TGTGCCAGCAGTTTATCCACAACTAGCGGGAGGAGATACGAGCAGTACTTC
TRBV12-3/TRBV12-4	-	14	TRBJ1-1	-	CASSFRGGLTEAFF	TGTGCCAGCAGTTTTCGGGGGGGGCTGACTGAAGCTTTCTTT
TRBV7-2	-	15	TRBJ1-1	many	CASSLVRDVGTEAFF	TGTGCCAGCAGCTTAGTTCGGGATGTGGGCACTGAAGCTTTCTTT
TRBV15	TRBD2	14	TRBJ2-7	many	CATSRPGGVYEQYF	TGTGCCACCAGCAGACCGGGGGGGGTTTACGAGCAGTACTTC
TRBV27	-	14	TRBJ1-5	many	CASSLGGPGQPRHF	TGTGCCAGCAGTTTGGGGGGGCCAGGGCAGCCCCGGCATTTT
TRBV10-3	TRBD1	15	TRBJ2-7	many	CAESEGQGYSYEQYF	TGTGCCGAATCAGAAGGACAGGGGTACTCCTACGAGCAGTACTTC
TRBV6-2/TRBV6-3	-	14	TRBJ2-7	few	CASSYTWDSYEQYF	TGTGCCAGCAGTTACACCTGGGATTCCTACGAGCAGTACTTC
TRBV11-2	TRBD2	16	TRBJ2-3	many	CASSPSGGPVGYTQYF	TGTGCCAGCAGCCCGTCGGGGGGGCCAGTTGGTTATACGCAGTATTTT
TRBV2	TRBD1	16	TRBJ2-5	many	CASLGPSTGLQETQYF	TGTGCCAGCCTAGGCCCTTCGACAGGGCTACAAGAGACCCAGTACTTC
TRBV19	-	17	TRBJ1-5	many	CASSVTVSASAYQPQHF	TGTGCCAGTAGTGTGACCGTGTCGGCTTCAGCGTATCAGCCCCAGCATTTT
TRBV11-1	TRBD1	16	TRBJ1-6	-	CASSAGTGVMGSPLHF	TGTGCCAGCAGCGCCGGGACAGGGGTCATGGGTTCACCCCTCCACTTT
TRBV6-2/TRBV6-3	-	13	TRBJ2-1	-	CASKVDLYNEQFF	TGTGCCAGCAAGGTAGATTTATACAATGAGCAGTTCTTC
TRBV7-8	-	15	TRBJ1-1	many	CASSSFYHGGHEAFF	TGTGCCAGCAGCTCGTTCTATCATGGGGGACACGAGGCTTTCTTT
TRBV15	-	15	TRBJ2-5	many	CATSRDPAQQETQYF	TGTGCCACCAGCAGAGATCCGGCTCAACAAGAGACCCAGTACTTC
TRBV24-1	-	15	TRBJ2-7	many	CATSPRGNPHYEQYF	TGTGCCACCAGCCCCAGGGGAAACCCTCACTACGAGCAGTACTTC
TRBV28	-	15	TRBJ1-6	many	CASSRPRQGNSPLHF	TGTGCCAGCAGCCGCCCCCGGCAGGGCAATTCACCCCTCCACTTT
TRBV3-1	TRBD1	15	TRBJ2-2	many	CASSQVGTGTGELFF	TGTGCCAGCAGCCAGGTCGGGACAGGGACCGGGGAGCTGTTTTTT
TRBV27	-	14	TRBJ1-1	many	CASSLEGGGTEAFF	TGTGCCAGCAGTTTAGAAGGAGGGGGCACTGAAGCTTTCTTT
TRBV6-2/TRBV6-3	-	15	TRBJ2-7	many	CASSGPTVGTYEQYF	TGTGCCAGCTCTGGACCTACGGTGGGGACTTACGAGCAGTACTTC
TRBV4-2	-	19	TRBJ2-7	few	CASSQDWPIGDGSPYEQYF	TGTGCCAGCAGCCAAGATTGGCCGATAGGGGACGGATCTCCTTACGAGCAGTACTTC
TRBV29-1	-	13	TRBJ2-7	many	CSVESGTAYEQYF	TGCAGCGTTGAGTCCGGGACGGCCTACGAGCAGTACTTC
TRBV12-5	-	19	TRBJ2-5	many	CASGLVRWLGSQRDETQYF	TGTGCTAGTGGTTTGGTACGGTGGTTAGGCTCGCAGAGAGATGAGACCCAGTACTTC
TRBV24-1	-	12	TRBJ2-7	many	CATSDLLGEQYF	TGTGCCACCAGTGATTTGTTGGGGGAGCAGTACTTC
TRBV20-1	-	14	TRBJ1-2	many	CSARDLRVNYGYTF	TGCAGTGCTAGAGATCTAAGGGTGAACTATGGCTACACCTTC
TRBV29-1	-	14	TRBJ1-6	many	CSVRIASNNSPLHF	TGCAGCGTTCGAATAGCCAGCAATAATTCACCCCTCCACTTT
TRBV6-5	TRBD1	14	TRBJ2-5	many	CASQGAGLQETQYF	TGTGCCAGCCAGGGGGCCGGCTTACAAGAGACCCAGTACTTC
TRBV20-1	TRBD1	15	TRBJ1-3	-	CSARDLNRGRNTIYF	TGCAGTGCTAGAGATTTGAACAGGGGCAGAAACACCATATATTTT
TRBV7-2	TRBD1	13	TRBJ2-5	many	CASSLGSQGAQYF	TGTGCCAGCAGCTTAGGCTCGCAGGGGGCCCAGTACTTC
TRBV7-2	-	14	TRBJ1-1	many	CASSLVGVNTEASF	TGTGCCAGCAGCTTAGTTGGGGTGAACACTGAAGCTTCCTTT
TRBV7-9	-	13	TRBJ1-1	many	CASRAPPNTEAFF	TGTGCCAGCAGGGCCCCACCTAACACTGAAGCTTTCTTT
TRBV15	-	15	TRBJ2-7	few	CATSRDDVGAYEQYF	TGTGCCACCAGCAGAGATGACGTGGGTGCCTACGAGCAGTACTTC
TRBV20-1	TRBD1	14	TRBJ1-2	many	CSARDARGDYGYTF	TGCAGTGCTAGAGACGCCAGGGGGGACTATGGCTACACCTTC
TRBV6-5	TRBD1	14	TRBJ1-3	-	CASSYSGQGDTIYF	TGTGCCAGCAGTTACTCGGGACAGGGAGACACCATATATTTT
TRBV11-2	TRBD1	15	TRBJ2-7	many	CASSSSTGVSYEQYF	TGTGCCAGCAGCTCTTCGACAGGGGTCTCCTACGAGCAGTACTTC
TRBV19	-	14	TRBJ2-2	many	CASTATVITGELFF	TGTGCCAGTACCGCGACCGTGATAACCGGGGAGCTGTTTTTT
TRBV10-3	TRBD1	20	TRBJ1-6	many	CAISERNPGQGAGDNSPLHF	TGTGCCATCAGCGAAAGAAACCCGGGACAGGGGGCAGGCGATAATTCACCCCTCCACTTT